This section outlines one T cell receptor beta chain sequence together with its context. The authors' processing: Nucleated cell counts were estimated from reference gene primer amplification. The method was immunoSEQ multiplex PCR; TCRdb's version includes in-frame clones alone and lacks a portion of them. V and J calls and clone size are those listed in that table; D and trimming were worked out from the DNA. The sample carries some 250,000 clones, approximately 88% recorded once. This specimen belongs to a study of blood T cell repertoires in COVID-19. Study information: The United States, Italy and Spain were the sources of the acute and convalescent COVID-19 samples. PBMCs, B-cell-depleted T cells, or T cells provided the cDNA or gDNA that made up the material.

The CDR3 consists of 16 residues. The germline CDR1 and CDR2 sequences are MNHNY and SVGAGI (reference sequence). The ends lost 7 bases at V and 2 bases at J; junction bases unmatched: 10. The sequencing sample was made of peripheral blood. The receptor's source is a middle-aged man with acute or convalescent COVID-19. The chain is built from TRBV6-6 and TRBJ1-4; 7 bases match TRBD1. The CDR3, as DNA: TGTGCCAGCATAAACGTGAGGGGACAGACTAATGAAAAACTGTTTTTT. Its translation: CASINVRGQTNEKLFF.